In this sample, the clone carrying this T cell receptor (beta chain) turned up many times. Its cognate antigen is unknown. Germline V gene sequence: CDR1 SGHAT, CDR2 FQNNGV. This CDR3 spans 15 amino acids. V lost 0 bases and J 6 bases, leaving 12 bases between the germline ends. This entry comes from a study of identical twins. MiXCR was run by TCRdb on the 5' RACE reads, yielding one entry per CDR3 protein. Of about 890,000 distinct CDR3 sequences listed, roughly an eighth are singletons. Study-level results: Invariant MAIT and iNKT cells are populations that could partly confound zero-insertion analyses. Out-of-frame alpha sequences common to twins were enriched for low generation probability. Rather than following the same donors, the conclusions depended on cross-sectional statistical analysis.

The sample was also reused in another study, on yellow fever vaccine responses in identical twins. As reported in that work: The authors reported partly convergent, partly personalized vaccine responses in identical twins.

The genes are TRBV11-2 and TRBJ1-5; D is uncertain. Sequencing was performed on PBMCs. This TCR came from a woman in her late teens or twenties in good health. CDR3 DNA sequence: TGTGCCAGCAGCTTAGATTCAGGAATGTTTCAGCCCCAGCATTTT. Its protein is CASSLDSGMFQPQHF.